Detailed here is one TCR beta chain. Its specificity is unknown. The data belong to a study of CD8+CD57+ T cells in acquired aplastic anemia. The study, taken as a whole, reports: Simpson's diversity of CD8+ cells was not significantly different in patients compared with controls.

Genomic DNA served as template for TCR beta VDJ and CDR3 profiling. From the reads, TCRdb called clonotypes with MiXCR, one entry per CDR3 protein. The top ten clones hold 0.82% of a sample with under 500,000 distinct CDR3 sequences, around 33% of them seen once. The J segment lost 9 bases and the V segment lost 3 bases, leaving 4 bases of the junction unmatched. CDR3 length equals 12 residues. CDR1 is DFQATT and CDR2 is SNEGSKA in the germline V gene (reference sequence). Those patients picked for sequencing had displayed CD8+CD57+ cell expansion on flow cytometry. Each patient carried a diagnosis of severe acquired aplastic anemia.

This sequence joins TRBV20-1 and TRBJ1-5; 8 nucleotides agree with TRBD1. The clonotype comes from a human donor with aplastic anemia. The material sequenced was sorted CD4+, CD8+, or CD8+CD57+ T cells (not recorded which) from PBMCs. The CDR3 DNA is TGCAGTGCTAGTGCAGGGGGCCGGCCCCAGCATTTT. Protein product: CSASAGGRPQHF.